This T cell receptor (beta chain) comes out of a study of naive and memory T cell subsets. As for this clonotype: The antigen remains undetermined.

An equimolar mix of two oligonucleotides served as the beta constant-region primer for TRBC1 and TRBC2. From the UMI-ligation and nested PCR reads, TCRdb called clonotypes with MiXCR, one entry per CDR3 protein. The sample holds 130,000 to 150,000 distinct CDR3 sequences, approximately 15% seen once. Study results and caveats: Naive and memory subsets had different power law exponents for TCR abundance.

V lost 8 bases and J 1 base, leaving 11 bases between the germline ends. The CDR3 contains 13 residues. Germline V lookup: CDR1 ENHRY, CDR2 SYGVKD. This receptor was taken from a human donor in good health. The genes are TRBV10-3 and TRBJ1-1; D ambiguous. Material: naive CD4+ T cells from blood. CDR3 DNA sequence: TGTGCCATCGAGGGCAGTCGGAACACTGAAGCTTTCTTT. Amino acids: CAIEGSRNTEAFF.